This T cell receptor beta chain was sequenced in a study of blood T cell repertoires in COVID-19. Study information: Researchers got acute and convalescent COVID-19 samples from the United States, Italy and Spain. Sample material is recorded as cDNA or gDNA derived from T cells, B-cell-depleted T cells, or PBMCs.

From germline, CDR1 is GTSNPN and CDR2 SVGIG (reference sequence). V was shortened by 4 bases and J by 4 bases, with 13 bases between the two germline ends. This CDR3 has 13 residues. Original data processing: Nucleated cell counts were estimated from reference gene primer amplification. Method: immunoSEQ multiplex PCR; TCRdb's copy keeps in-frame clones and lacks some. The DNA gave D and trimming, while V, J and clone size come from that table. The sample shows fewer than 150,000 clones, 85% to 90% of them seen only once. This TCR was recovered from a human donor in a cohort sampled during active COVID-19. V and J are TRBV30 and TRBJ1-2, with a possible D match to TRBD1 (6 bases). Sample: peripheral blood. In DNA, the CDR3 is TGTGCCTGGACCGTACAGGGTGGCTATGGCTACACCTTC. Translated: CAWTVQGGYGYTF.